The 8 T cell receptor beta chains below come from one sample, sequenced in a study of read filtering for tumor transcriptome and immune sequencing. This library used roughly 430 ng RNA and molecular barcoded adaptors spanning alpha/delta and beta/gamma chains. TCRdb itself ran the reads through MiXCR, one entry per CDR3 protein. The sample holds 40,000 or so distinct CDR3 sequences; 14% are singletons and the top ten take more than 15%. The sample was a population of CD138-negative cells sorted from bone marrow. The receptors were gathered from a donor at least 40 years old with multiple myeloma.

This clonotype was counted only a few times. This clone may be a read error of a much larger clone one base away. The chain uses TRBV7-3 and TRBJ2-1, with 7 bases aligning to TRBD2. CDR3 length: 13 residues. Germline V lookup: CDR1 SGHTA, CDR2 FQGTGA. CDR3 residues: CASSLGGDYEQSF. The CDR3 coding sequence is TGTGCCAGCAGCTTAGGGGGGGACTATGAGCAGTCCTTC.

Within the sample, this clonotype is medium-sized. The rearrangement uses TRBV7-2 and TRBJ2-1, with unresolved D. Germline-derived CDR1 and CDR2 are SGHTA and FQGNSA. This CDR3 spans 11 amino acids. V was trimmed by 3 bases and J by 8 bases, leaving 5 bases between them. CDR3 in DNA: TGTGCCAGCAGCTTTAGGGATGAGCAGTTCTTC. It translates to CASSFRDEQFF.

This clonotype is termed medium-sized. The genes are TRBV6-1 and TRBJ2-5; TRBD1 matches at 7 bases. The J segment lost 0 bases and the V segment lost 1 base, leaving 14 bases of the junction unmatched. The CDR3 is 19 amino acids. CDR1 and CDR2 from the germline V gene are MNHNS and SASEGT. The CDR3 coding sequence is TGTGCCAGCAGTGAAGGTCCACCCCGACAGGGAAAGTACCAAGAGACCCAGTACTTC. It codes for CASSEGPPRQGKYQETQYF.

With regard to this clonotype: This likely traces to a read error, being one base from a far larger clone. V usage is TRBV12-3 or TRBV12-4 and J usage is TRBJ2-3, with 9 bases matching TRBD1. CDR3 size: 15 residues. The ends lost 7 bases at V and 6 bases at J; junction bases unmatched: 11. The CDR3: CASTHRDRDLDTQYF. DNA of the CDR3: TGTGCCAGCACCCACCGGGACAGGGATCTGGATACGCAGTATTTT.

This clonotype was picked up a small number of times. A much larger clone sits a single nucleotide away, making a read error possible. This sequence joins TRBV6-6 and TRBJ1-5; D perhaps matches TRBD1 (5 bases). Germline V gives CDR1 MNHNY, CDR2 SVGAGI (reference sequence). V lost 2 bases, J lost 2 bases, and 13 bases lay in between. The CDR3 has 16 residues. In DNA form, the CDR3 reads TGTGCCAGCAGTTACCCCCAGGGCGTGGGCAATCAGCCCCAGCATTTT. Protein sequence: CASSYPQGVGNQPQHF.

This clonotype has a handful of counts. A much larger clone differs by one base, so this may be a read error. The J gene is TRBJ1-5, the V gene TRBV20-1; 8 bases fit TRBD1. The V gene's germline CDR1 is DFQATT and CDR2 SNEGSKA (reference sequence). The CDR3 covers 19 residues. Here the CDR3 DNA reads TGCAGTGCTAGATCCCCCCGCGGGACAGGCCAATATAGCAATCAGCCCCGGCATTTT. Its protein product is CSARSPRGTGQYSNQPRHF.

CDR3 sequence reads: CASSFLASYEQYF. CDR3 nucleotide sequence: TGTGCCAGCAGCTTTCTCGCCAGCTACGAGCAGTACTTC. The genes are TRBV7-9 and TRBJ2-7, with D unclear. CDR3 length: 13 residues. Trimming took 3 bases from V and 3 from J, leaving 9 bases between them. Per germline, CDR1 SEHNR and CDR2 FQNEAQ (reference sequence).

For this clonotype: Given a much more abundant clone one base away, this may be a read error. The chain links TRBV28 to TRBJ1-4; D is uncertain. This CDR3 is built from 14 residues. Germline CDR1 is MDHEN and CDR2 is SYDVKM. CDR3 sequence reads: CASSLQPYYEELFF. The CDR3 coding sequence is TGTGCCAGCAGTTTGCAGCCATATTATGAAGAACTGTTTTTT.